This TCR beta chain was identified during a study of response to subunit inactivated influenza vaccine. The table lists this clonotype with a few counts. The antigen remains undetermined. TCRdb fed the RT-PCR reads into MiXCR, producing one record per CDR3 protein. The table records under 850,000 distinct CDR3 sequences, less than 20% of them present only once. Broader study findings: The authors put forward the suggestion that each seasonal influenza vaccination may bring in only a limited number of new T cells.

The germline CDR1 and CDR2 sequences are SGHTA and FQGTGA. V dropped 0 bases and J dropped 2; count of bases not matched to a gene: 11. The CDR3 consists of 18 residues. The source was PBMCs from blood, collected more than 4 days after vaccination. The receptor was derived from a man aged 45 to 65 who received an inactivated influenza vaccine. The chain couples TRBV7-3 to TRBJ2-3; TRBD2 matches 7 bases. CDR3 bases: TGTGCCAGCAGCTTAACCACCCTAGCGGAGACCTCCACAGATACGCAGTATTTT. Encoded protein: CASSLTTLAETSTDTQYF.